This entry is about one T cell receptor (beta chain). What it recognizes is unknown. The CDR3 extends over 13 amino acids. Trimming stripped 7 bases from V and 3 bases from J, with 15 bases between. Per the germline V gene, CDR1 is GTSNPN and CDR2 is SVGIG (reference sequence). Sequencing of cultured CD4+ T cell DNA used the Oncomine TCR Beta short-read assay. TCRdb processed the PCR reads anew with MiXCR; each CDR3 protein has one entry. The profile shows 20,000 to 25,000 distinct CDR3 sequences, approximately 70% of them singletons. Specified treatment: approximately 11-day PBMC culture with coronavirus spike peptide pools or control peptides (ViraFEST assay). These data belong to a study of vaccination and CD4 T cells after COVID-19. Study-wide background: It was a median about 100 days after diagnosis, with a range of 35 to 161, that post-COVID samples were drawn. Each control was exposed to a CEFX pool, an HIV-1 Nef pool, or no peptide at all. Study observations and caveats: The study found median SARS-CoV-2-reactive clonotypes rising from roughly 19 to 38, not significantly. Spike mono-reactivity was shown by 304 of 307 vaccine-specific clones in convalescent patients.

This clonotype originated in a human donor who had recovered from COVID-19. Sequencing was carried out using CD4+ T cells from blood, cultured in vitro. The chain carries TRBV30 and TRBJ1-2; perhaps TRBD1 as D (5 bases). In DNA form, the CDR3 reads TGTGCCTATTCCGGCAGGGCCGACTATGGCTACACCTTC. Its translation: CAYSGRADYGYTF.